The clone carrying this T cell receptor (beta chain) came up a few times. The antigen remains undetermined. The CDR3 spans 13 residues. From germline, CDR1 is MNHEY and CDR2 SMNVEV (reference sequence). The junction had 2 bases not matched to a gene; V was cut back by 0 bases and J by 6 bases. This sample stems from a study of Graves' ophthalmopathy and Graves' hyperthyroidism. Study-wide findings and caveats: The blood repertoire also included most expanded thyroid clonotypes above 0.001 frequency.

Transcripts of RNA were the source for amplifying TCR beta CDR3 regions. The authors performed first-round RT-PCR with HTBI primers and then a second-round multiplex PCR. TCRdb passed the multiplex PCR reads through MiXCR, listing each CDR3 protein once. The sample has about 1.1 million distinct CDR3 sequences; roughly two fifths are singletons. This chain joins TRBV27 and TRBJ2-7, with 7 bases aligning to TRBD1. The sample was peripheral blood or thyroid tissue (not recorded which). The receptor's source is an adult man with Graves' hyperthyroidism. DNA of the CDR3: TGTGCCAGCAGTTTATCGAGGGACAGCGAGCAGTACTTC. This translates into CASSLSRDSEQYF.